A single sample gave rise to the 25 T cell receptor beta chains below, sequenced in a study of blood T cell repertoires in COVID-19. The repertoire was sequenced with immunoSEQ multiplex PCR; TCRdb's copy has only in-frame clones and lacks some. This sample has roughly 440,000 clones; more than 70% occur once, and the top ten carry 10% to 15%. The sample comprised peripheral blood. The receptors originated from a woman aged 50 to 60 with COVID-19, enrolled during active disease.

The chain combines TRBV18 with TRBJ1-1; D is perhaps TRBD1 (5 bases). Per the germline V gene, CDR1 is KGHSH and CDR2 is LQKENI. The CDR3 totals 16 residues. The germline V and J ends were trimmed by 3 bases and 0 bases, with 14 bases remaining between them. The CDR3 nucleotides are TGTGCCAGCTCACCCAGGGTAGGGCTTATGAACACTGAAGCTTTCTTT. This encodes CASSPRVGLMNTEAFF.

The chain carries TRBV10-3 and TRBJ2-7; 7 nucleotides match TRBD1. CDR1 and CDR2 from the germline V gene are ENHRY and SYGVKD. With 5 bases clipped from V and 0 bases from J, the junction kept 4 bases outside the gene matches. The CDR3 loop spans 14 amino acids. CDR3 region: CAISPGTDSYEQYF. Written as DNA, the CDR3 is TGTGCCATCAGTCCCGGGACAGACTCCTACGAGCAGTACTTC.

V is TRBV18 and J is TRBJ1-4, with 7 nucleotides matching TRBD1. The V gene end was trimmed by 8 bases and the J gene end by 5 bases; junction bases not matched to a gene: 8. This CDR3 is 14 amino acids long. Germline loops: CDR1 KGHSH, CDR2 LQKENI. The CDR3 protein is CASRKGQTNEKLFF. The CDR3 DNA follows: TGTGCCAGCCGTAAGGGACAGACAAATGAAAAACTGTTTTTT.

A single count supports this clone. V usage is TRBV6-1 and J usage is TRBJ2-2, with 11 bases matching TRBD2. Germline V gene sequence: CDR1 MNHNS, CDR2 SASEGT. Germline trimming cut 4 bases from V and 5 bases from J; bases unmatched to any gene: 3. CDR3 length: 15 amino acids. CDR3 region: CASSVAGGRTGELFF. The DNA for the CDR3 is TGTGCCAGCAGTGTAGCGGGGGGGCGGACCGGGGAGCTGTTTTTT.

The rearrangement joins TRBV5-1 to TRBJ1-1; 11 bases fit TRBD1. The CDR3 is made up of 15 amino acids. The V gene's germline CDR1 is SGHRS and CDR2 YFSETQ. Trimming cost V 4 bases and J 10 bases; bases outside gene matches: 12. The CDR3 here is CASSLDPGTGGRAFF. The CDR3 DNA sequence: TGCGCCAGCAGCCTCGACCCCGGGACAGGGGGTAGAGCTTTCTTT.

The V call is TRBV30, the J call TRBJ2-3, with TRBD2 identical over 7 bases. V was pared by 1 base and J by 0 bases, with 4 bases of the junction left unmatched. Germline-derived CDR1 and CDR2 are GTSNPN and SVGIG (reference sequence). The CDR3 loop spans 15 amino acids. The chain's CDR3 is CAWSGGSGSTDTQYF. The CDR3 nucleotides are TGTGCCTGGAGTGGGGGTAGCGGGAGCACAGATACGCAGTATTTT. Complete variable domain (other parts from reference TRBV30 and TRBJ2-3): SQTIHQWPATLVQPVGSPLSLECTVEGTSNPNLYWYRQAAGRGLQLLFYSVGIGQISSEVPQNLSASRPQDRQFILSSKKLLLSDSGFYLCAWSGGSGSTDTQYFGPGTRLTVL.

The CDR3, as DNA: TGTGCCAGCAGCCTCCCCTCCAGGGGGCCGCGGGTGAACACTGAAGCTTTCTTT. Protein: CASSLPSRGPRVNTEAFF. The V call is TRBV11-2, the J call TRBJ1-1, with 8 bases that match TRBD1. V dropped 5 bases and J dropped 0; count of bases not matched to a gene: 14. The CDR3 length is 18 residues. Germline-derived CDR1 and CDR2 are SGHAT and FQNNGV.

This chain links TRBV27 with TRBJ1-2; the match to TRBD1 covers 7 bases. After removal of 5 bases from V and 6 bases from J, the junction contained 9 bases not matched to a gene. In germline, CDR1 is MNHEY, CDR2 SMNVEV (reference sequence). This CDR3 spans 14 amino acids. For the CDR3, the DNA is TGTGCCAGCAGTCTCCCAGGGGGTCAGGATGGCTACACCTTC. Protein: CASSLPGGQDGYTF.

This clone was seen just once. The gene calls are TRBV7-9 and TRBJ2-5; the match to TRBD1 covers 8 bases. Per germline, CDR1 SEHNR and CDR2 FQNEAQ (reference sequence). The CDR3 is made up of 15 amino acids. V lost 4 bases, J lost 5 bases, and 9 bases stayed unmatched. The chain's CDR3 is CASSSAQGAWETQYF. CDR3 DNA: TGTGCCAGCAGCTCCGCGCAGGGGGCCTGGGAGACCCAGTACTTC.

The CDR3 here is CASSPGAPYNSPLHF. Here the CDR3 DNA reads TGTGCCAGCAGCCCGGGAGCGCCCTATAATTCACCCCTCCACTTT. The chain joins TRBV7-2 to TRBJ1-6; D is uncertain. V dropped 5 bases and J dropped 2 bases, with 10 bases sitting between them. CDR3 length: 15 residues. CDR1 and CDR2 (germline): SGHTA, FQGNSA.

The chain joins TRBV7-2 to TRBJ2-1; 10 bases map to TRBD2. This CDR3 region has 19 residues. Germline values: CDR1 SGHTA, CDR2 FQGNSA. V was clipped by 0 bases and J by 7 bases; unmatched bases: 15. This CDR3 reads CASSLAHSIGPSGGNEQFF. DNA for the CDR3: TGTGCCAGCAGCTTAGCTCACTCGATAGGGCCTAGCGGGGGAAATGAGCAGTTCTTC.

This sequence joins TRBV9 and TRBJ1-3; D ambiguous. Germline V lookup: CDR1 SGDLS, CDR2 YYNGEE. CDR3 length equals 17 residues. V was pared by 3 bases and J by 0 bases, with 16 bases between. This CDR3 reads CASSGEGTALSGNTIYF. The DNA for the CDR3 is TGTGCCAGCAGCGGCGAGGGAACAGCACTCTCTGGAAACACCATATATTTT.

This sequence joins TRBV6-5 and TRBJ2-7; D is possibly TRBD1 (5 bases). The V end was cut by 6 bases, the J end by 2 bases, with 14 bases between. CDR3 length: 14 residues. Germline CDR1 reads MNHEY; CDR2 reads SVGAGI. DNA for the CDR3: TGTGCCAGCAGCCAGACAGTCCTCACCTACGAGCAGTACTTC. This translates into CASSQTVLTYEQYF.

The chain carries TRBV13 and TRBJ1-3, with 9 bases aligning to TRBD1. Germline CDR1 PRHDT, CDR2 FYEKMQ (reference sequence). CDR3 size: 16 residues. The V gene end was trimmed by 6 bases and the J gene end by 3 bases; junction bases not matched to a gene: 9. The CDR3 reads CASRPTGTGNGNTIYF. In DNA form, the CDR3 reads TGTGCCAGCAGACCGACGGGGACAGGGAATGGAAACACCATATATTTT.

The rearrangement uses TRBV5-8 and TRBJ1-1; D is uncertain. CDR3 size: 16 residues. Germline V gene lookup returns CDR1 SGHTS and CDR2 YDEGEE. V shed 0 bases and J shed 6 bases, with 18 bases lying between them. As DNA, the CDR3 is TGTGCCAGCAGCTTGGCCGCAGGCCGGGGATTCGCTGAAGCTTTCTTT. As protein: CASSLAAGRGFAEAFF.

The genes are TRBV27 and TRBJ1-6; 9 bases are shared with TRBD1. This CDR3 is built from 15 residues. The V segment lost 4 bases and the J segment 10 bases; nucleotides outside the gene matches: 8. CDR1 is MNHEY, CDR2 SMNVEV, per germline (reference sequence). This CDR3 reads CASSSQGAGSSPLHF. As DNA, the CDR3 is TGTGCCAGCAGTTCACAGGGGGCCGGATCATCACCCCTCCACTTT.

This clone was detected once. The chain couples TRBV5-8 to TRBJ1-1, with D unclear. Per the germline V gene, CDR1 is SGHTS and CDR2 is YDEGEE. V was clipped by 4 bases and J by 7 bases, with 11 bases between them. This CDR3 has 12 amino acids. The CDR3 region is CASSPVAGEAFF. DNA for the CDR3: TGTGCCAGCAGCCCGGTGGCGGGTGAAGCTTTCTTT. The full variable domain, its missing parts supplied by reference TRBV5-8 and TRBJ1-1, is EAGVTQSPTHLIKTRGQQATLRCSPISGHTSVYWYQQALGLGLQFLLWYDEGEERNRGNFPPRFSGRQFPNYSSELNVNALELEDSALYLCASSPVAGEAFFGQGTRLTVV.

This rearrangement joins TRBV27 to TRBJ1-2; D remains ambiguous. This CDR3 is built from 17 residues. V was trimmed by 2 bases and J by 6 bases, leaving 22 bases between them. CDR1 and CDR2 (germline): MNHEY, SMNVEV (reference sequence). CDR3 sequence: CASSLIRPEGVPNGYTF. The CDR3, as DNA: TGTGCCAGCAGTTTAATTAGGCCTGAGGGTGTTCCTAATGGCTACACCTTC.

In this sample, this clone turned up once. The chain links TRBV11-1 to TRBJ2-1; the match to TRBD2 covers 8 bases. This CDR3 is 12 amino acids long. The V gene end was trimmed by 5 bases and the J gene end by 10 bases; junction bases not matched to a gene: 4. The germline gives CDR1 SGHAT, CDR2 FQDESV (reference sequence). This CDR3 is CASSPSGGEQFF. The CDR3 region has the DNA TGTGCCAGCAGCCCCTCGGGAGGGGAGCAGTTCTTC.

The chain joins TRBV6-1 to TRBJ2-6; D is undetermined. V was pared by 4 bases and J by 4 bases, with 14 bases between. CDR1 and CDR2 from the germline V gene are MNHNS and SASEGT. The CDR3 covers 16 residues. This CDR3 reads CASSGLLSAGANVLTF. The CDR3 DNA follows: TGTGCCAGCAGTGGGTTGCTATCAGCGGGGGCCAACGTCCTGACTTTC.

The chain carries TRBV9 and TRBJ2-7, with 8 nucleotides matching TRBD2. V gave up 0 bases and J gave up 5 bases; unmatched junction bases: 7. This CDR3 has 15 amino acids. Per the germline V gene, CDR1 is SGDLS and CDR2 is YYNGEE. CDR3 in amino acids: CASSVGGRLWDEQYF. The DNA of the CDR3 is TGTGCCAGCAGCGTAGGCGGGAGGTTATGGGACGAGCAGTACTTC.

In this sample, this clone turned up once. V is TRBV25-1 and J is TRBJ1-1, with TRBD1 matching over 7 bases. Germline lookup yields CDR1 MGHDK and CDR2 SYGVNS. After removal of 4 bases from V and 2 bases from J, the junction contained 4 bases not matched to a gene. This CDR3 is 14 amino acids long. The CDR3 loop is CASSAQGVNTEAFF. The CDR3 DNA is TGTGCCAGCAGTGCTCAGGGGGTAAACACTGAAGCTTTCTTT.

J is TRBJ1-2 and V is TRBV28; TRBD1 aligns across 8 bases. Germline V CDR1 and CDR2: MDHEN, SYDVKM. V shed 4 bases, J shed 8 bases, and the junction held 3 bases outside the gene matches. This CDR3 contains 12 residues. CDR3 sequence (DNA): TGTGCCAGCAGTTCCAGGGGGCTCGGCTACACCTTC. Protein: CASSSRGLGYTF.

Only a few counts were recorded for this clone. Other DNA variants within this sample encode the same CDR3. V is TRBV7-3 and J is TRBJ1-1; D is unresolved. Trimming stripped 1 base from V and 7 bases from J, with 10 bases between. Germline lookup yields CDR1 SGHTA and CDR2 FQGTGA. This CDR3 has 13 residues. CDR3 nucleotide sequence: TGTGCCAGCAGCTTAAGGGATGGAGGTGAAGCTTTCTTT. Its translation is CASSLRDGGEAFF.

The chain uses TRBV7-2 and TRBJ2-5, with TRBD2 matching 15 bases. The V segment lost 5 bases and the J segment 3 bases; nucleotides outside the gene matches: 10. Germline V CDR1 and CDR2: SGHTA, FQGNSA. This CDR3 contains 18 residues. The CDR3 reads CASSAEGLAGGPKETQYF. CDR3 DNA sequence: TGTGCCAGCAGCGCCGAGGGACTAGCGGGGGGCCCTAAAGAGACCCAGTACTTC.